One sample yielded the 19 T cell receptor beta chains listed below, sequenced in a study of vaccination effects on CD4 cells after COVID-19. The table came from immunoSEQ multiplex PCR; TCRdb's copy has only in-frame clones and leaves some out. This table holds tens of thousands of clones, 74% found once. For these receptors, no antigen is known. Following an approximately eleven-day culture, CD4+ T cells were purified. Participants were vaccinated with two doses of either the BNT162b2 or mRNA-1273 vaccine. The sequencing here drew on CD4+ T cells from PBMCs cultured without peptide, taken after COVID-19 vaccination. These receptors originate from a human donor who received a COVID-19 vaccine.

This chain joins TRBV7-9 and TRBJ1-3, with TRBD1 matching 7 bases. Per germline, CDR1 SEHNR and CDR2 FQNEAQ (reference sequence). Trimming cost V 4 bases and J 1 base; bases outside gene matches: 4. The CDR3 loop spans 15 amino acids. The chain's CDR3 is CASSSGGPSGNTIYF. In nucleotides, the CDR3 is TGTGCCAGCAGCTCAGGGGGTCCATCTGGAAACACCATATATTTT. The entire variable domain, with the rest obtained from reference TRBV7-9 and TRBJ1-3, is as follows: DTGVSQNPRHKITKRGQNVTFRCDPISEHNRLYWYRQTLGQGPEFLTYFQNEAQLEKSRLLSDRFSAERPKGSFSTLEIQRTEQGDSAMYLCASSSGGPSGNTIYFGEGSWLTVV.

This clone has a single count. This chain connects TRBV27 to TRBJ2-1; tentatively, D is TRBD1 (6 bases). Trimming removed 6 bases at V and 4 bases at J, with 16 bases between. The CDR3 extends over 15 amino acids. Germline lookup yields CDR1 MNHEY and CDR2 SMNVEV (reference sequence). CDR3 sequence: CASSPARGDYNEQFF. The DNA of the CDR3 is TGTGCCAGCAGCCCAGCCAGGGGAGATTACAATGAGCAGTTCTTC.

This rearrangement joins TRBV6-5 to TRBJ2-7; the D is unclear. The CDR3 is 13 residues long. Germline-derived CDR1 and CDR2 are MNHEY and SVGAGI. Between the trimmed V and J ends, which lost 7 bases and 3 bases, there was a span of 13 bases. The CDR3, as DNA: TGTGCCAGCAAGGTTTCCAAGAACTACGAGCAGTACTTC. It translates to CASKVSKNYEQYF.

This chain joins TRBV5-1 and TRBJ2-7; D gene uncertain. Trimming pared 0 bases from V and 2 bases from J, leaving 9 bases between. Per germline, CDR1 SGHRS and CDR2 YFSETQ. The CDR3 is 14 residues long. CDR3 DNA: TGCGCCAGCAGCTTGGTTCCAGGTACCTACGAGCAGTACTTC. The encoded protein is CASSLVPGTYEQYF. Filled out from reference TRBV5-1 and TRBJ2-7, the complete variable domain reads KAGVTQTPRYLIKTRGQQVTLSCSPISGHRSVSWYQQTPGQGLQFLFEYFSETQRNKGNFPGRFSGRQFSNSRSEMNVSTLELGDSALYLCASSLVPGTYEQYFGPGTRLTVT.

This clone was counted between two and nine times. The chain employs TRBV6-6 and TRBJ2-6; D uncertain. Trimming shortened V by 8 bases and J by 0 bases, and 11 bases separated the two germline ends. CDR1 MNHNY and CDR2 SVGAGI come from the germline V gene (reference sequence). CDR3 length: 15 residues. For the CDR3, the DNA is TGTGCCAGCTCGAGAACGGACTCTGGGGCCAACGTCCTGACTTTC. It specifies CASSRTDSGANVLTF.

The V and J genes are TRBV20-1 and TRBJ1-5; D remains unclear. Trimming stripped 3 bases from V and 4 bases from J, with 7 bases between. The V gene's germline CDR1 is DFQATT and CDR2 SNEGSKA (reference sequence). The CDR3 totals 12 residues. CDR3 protein: CSASDGNQPQHF. CDR3 DNA: TGCAGTGCTAGTGATGGAAATCAGCCCCAGCATTTT.

The chain joins TRBV4-2 to TRBJ1-2; D is perhaps TRBD1 (5 bases). The germline V gene has CDR1 LGHNA and CDR2 YNFKEQ. The V end was cut by 4 bases, the J end by 2 bases, with 14 bases between. CDR3 size: 15 residues. The CDR3 loop reads CASSPRGEGNYGYTF. CDR3 coding DNA: TGTGCCAGCAGCCCACGGGGGGAGGGGAACTATGGCTACACCTTC.

This clone came up a few times. J is TRBJ2-7 and V is TRBV6-5; D is uncertain. Trimming took 6 bases from V and 3 from J, leaving 3 bases between them. Germline values: CDR1 MNHEY, CDR2 SVGAGI. The CDR3 has 10 amino acids. The CDR3 region is CASSRYEQYF. Here the CDR3 DNA reads TGTGCCAGCAGCCGCTACGAGCAGTACTTC.

The chain links TRBV13 to TRBJ1-4; a weak D match, TRBD1 (5 bases). CDR3 length: 15 residues. Trimming left V 4 bases short and J 7 bases short, with 16 bases between. Germline CDR1 is PRHDT and CDR2 is FYEKMQ (reference sequence). Here the CDR3 reads CASSSRGQFGEKLFF. CDR3 nucleotide sequence: TGTGCCAGCAGCTCCCGGGGCCAATTTGGTGAAAAACTGTTTTTT.

V is TRBV4-1 and J is TRBJ2-7; unclear D gene. This CDR3 contains 13 residues. Germline assignment: CDR1 MGHRA and CDR2 YSYEKL. V lost 4 bases and J lost 5, with 12 bases in between. CDR3 sequence reads: CASSRQNSNEQYF. In DNA, the CDR3 is TGCGCCAGCAGCCGCCAGAACTCAAACGAGCAGTACTTC.

V and J are TRBV28 and TRBJ1-3; weak D call: TRBD1 (5 bases). The V end was cut by 5 bases, the J end by 4 bases, with 9 bases between. This CDR3 region has 13 residues. Looked up from germline, CDR1 is MDHEN and CDR2 is SYDVKM. CDR3: CASSNRDGNTIYF. The CDR3 coding sequence is TGTGCCAGCAGTAACCGGGACGGAAACACCATATATTTT.

The J gene is TRBJ2-2, the V gene TRBV14, with 7 nucleotides matching TRBD1. The germline V gene encodes CDR1 SGHDN and CDR2 FVKESK. The CDR3 contains 15 residues. The J segment lost 5 bases and the V segment lost 5 bases, leaving 8 bases of the junction unmatched. CDR3 sequence reads: CASSTRQGETGELFF. The CDR3 region has the DNA TGTGCCAGCAGCACCCGACAGGGAGAGACCGGGGAGCTGTTTTTT.

The chain employs TRBV6-5 and TRBJ1-2; D is unresolved. V was clipped by 4 bases and J by 4 bases, with 16 bases between them. This CDR3 contains 15 residues. Germline assignment: CDR1 MNHEY and CDR2 SVGAGI. The CDR3 DNA reads as TGTGCCAGCAGTTGGCGGACGGAGAACCTCTATGGCTACACCTTC. Its protein is CASSWRTENLYGYTF.

The chain employs TRBV25-1 and TRBJ1-4, with 8 nucleotides matching TRBD1. V lost 3 bases and J lost 6; bases outside the gene matches: 9. The CDR3 extends over 16 amino acids. Germline loops: CDR1 MGHDK, CDR2 SYGVNS. CDR3 protein: CASSDLPGTGDEKLFF. The CDR3 DNA is TGTGCCAGCAGTGACCTTCCCGGGACAGGCGATGAAAAACTGTTTTTT.

The chain has TRBV4-1 and TRBJ1-3, with TRBD1 as a possible D gene (6 bases). V lost 0 bases to trimming and J lost 2 bases, with 8 bases between them. CDR1 is MGHRA and CDR2 is YSYEKL in the germline V gene. The CDR3 length is 15 residues. The CDR3 sequence: CASSQEGTTGNTIYF. In nucleotides, the CDR3 is TGCGCCAGCAGCCAAGAGGGGACAACTGGAAACACCATATATTTT.

V usage is TRBV14 and J usage is TRBJ1-2; D is undetermined. Germline V CDR1 and CDR2: SGHDN, FVKESK. V shed 4 bases and J shed 3 bases, with 9 bases lying between them. This CDR3 is built from 13 residues. CDR3 sequence (DNA): TGTGCCAGCAGCCTTATCACCCACTATGGCTACACCTTC. Translated: CASSLITHYGYTF.

V is TRBV30 and J is TRBJ1-1; D possibly corresponds to TRBD1 (5 bases). Germline CDR1 is GTSNPN and CDR2 is SVGIG (reference sequence). The V and J ends lost 5 bases and 1 base respectively, with 11 bases between them. The CDR3 is made up of 13 amino acids. CDR3 loop: CAWVRDRNTEAFF. DNA for the CDR3: TGTGCCTGGGTTAGAGACAGGAACACTGAAGCTTTCTTT.

The chain carries TRBV6-5 and TRBJ1-1, with unresolved D. CDR3 length: 13 amino acids. Germline V gene sequence: CDR1 MNHEY, CDR2 SVGAGI. V lost 5 bases, J lost 1 base, and 8 bases lay in between. DNA for the CDR3: TGTGCCAGCAGTCCGCAGAAGAACACTGAAGCTTTCTTT. This translates into CASSPQKNTEAFF.

The chain joins TRBV11-2 to TRBJ2-7; no definite D call. V was trimmed by 1 base and J by 4 bases, leaving 14 bases between them. Germline V CDR1 and CDR2: SGHAT, FQNNGV. The CDR3 is made up of 15 amino acids. This CDR3 reads CASSLVGIGVYEQYF. For the CDR3, the DNA is TGTGCCAGCAGCTTAGTGGGGATTGGGGTGTACGAGCAGTACTTC.